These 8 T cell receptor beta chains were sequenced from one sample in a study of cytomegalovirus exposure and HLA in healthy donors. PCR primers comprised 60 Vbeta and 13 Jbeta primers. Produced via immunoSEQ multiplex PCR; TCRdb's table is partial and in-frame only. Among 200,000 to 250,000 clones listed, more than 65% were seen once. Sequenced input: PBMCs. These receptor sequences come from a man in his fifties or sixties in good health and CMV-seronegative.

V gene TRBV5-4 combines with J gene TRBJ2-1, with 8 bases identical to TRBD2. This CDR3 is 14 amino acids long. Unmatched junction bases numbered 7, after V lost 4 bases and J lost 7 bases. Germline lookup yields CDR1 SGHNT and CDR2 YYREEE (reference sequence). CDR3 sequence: CASSPGRGGNEQFF. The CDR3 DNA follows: TGTGCCAGCAGCCCGGGACGGGGGGGAAATGAGCAGTTCTTC.

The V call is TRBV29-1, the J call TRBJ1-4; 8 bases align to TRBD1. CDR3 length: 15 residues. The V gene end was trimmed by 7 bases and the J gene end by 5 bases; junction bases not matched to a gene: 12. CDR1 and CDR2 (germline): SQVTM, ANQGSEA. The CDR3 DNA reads TGCAGCGCACAGGGGGAACCCGGGGGGAATGAAAAACTGTTTTTT. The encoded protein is CSAQGEPGGNEKLFF.

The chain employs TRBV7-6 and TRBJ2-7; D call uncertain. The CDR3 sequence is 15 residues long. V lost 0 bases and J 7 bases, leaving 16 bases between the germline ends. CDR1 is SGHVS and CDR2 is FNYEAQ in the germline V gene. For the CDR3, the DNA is TGTGCCAGCAGCTTAGCCCTGAATGGGCCTGGGGAGCAGTACTTC. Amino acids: CASSLALNGPGEQYF.

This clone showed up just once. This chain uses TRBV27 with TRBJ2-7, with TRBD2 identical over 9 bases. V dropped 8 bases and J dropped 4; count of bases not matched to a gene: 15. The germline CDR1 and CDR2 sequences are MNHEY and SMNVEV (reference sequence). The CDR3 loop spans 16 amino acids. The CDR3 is CASGRGGHSGRYEQYF. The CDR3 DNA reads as TGTGCCAGCGGAAGAGGGGGCCATAGCGGGAGATACGAGCAGTACTTC.

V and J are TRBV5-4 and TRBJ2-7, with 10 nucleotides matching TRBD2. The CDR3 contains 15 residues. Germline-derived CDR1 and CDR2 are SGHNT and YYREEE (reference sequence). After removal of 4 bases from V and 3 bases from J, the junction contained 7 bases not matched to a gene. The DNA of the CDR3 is TGTGCCAGCAGCCTACGAGCGGGGGGGTTCTACGAGCAGTACTTC. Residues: CASSLRAGGFYEQYF. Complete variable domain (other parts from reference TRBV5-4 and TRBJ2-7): ETGVTQSPTHLIKTRGQQVTLRCSSQSGHNTVSWYQQALGQGPQFIFQYYREEENGRGNFPPRFSGLQFPNYSSELNVNALELDDSALYLCASSLRAGGFYEQYFGPGTRLTVT.

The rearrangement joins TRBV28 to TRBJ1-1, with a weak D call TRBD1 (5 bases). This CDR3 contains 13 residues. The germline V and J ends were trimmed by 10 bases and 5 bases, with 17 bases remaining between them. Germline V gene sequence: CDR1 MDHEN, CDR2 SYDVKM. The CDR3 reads CAIYGGGKTEAFF. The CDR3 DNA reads TGTGCCATATATGGGGGGGGTAAAACTGAAGCTTTCTTT. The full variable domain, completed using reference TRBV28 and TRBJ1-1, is DVKVTQSSRYLVKRTGEKVFLECVQDMDHENMFWYRQDPGLGLRLIYFSYDVKMKEKGDIPEGYSVSREKKERFSLILESASTNQTSMYLCAIYGGGKTEAFFGQGTRLTVV.

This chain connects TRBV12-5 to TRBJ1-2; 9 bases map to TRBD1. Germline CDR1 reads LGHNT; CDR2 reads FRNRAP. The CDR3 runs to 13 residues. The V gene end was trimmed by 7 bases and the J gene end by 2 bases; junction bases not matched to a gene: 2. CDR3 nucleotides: TGTGCTAGTGAAGGGACAGGGAACTATGGCTACACCTTC. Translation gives CASEGTGNYGYTF.

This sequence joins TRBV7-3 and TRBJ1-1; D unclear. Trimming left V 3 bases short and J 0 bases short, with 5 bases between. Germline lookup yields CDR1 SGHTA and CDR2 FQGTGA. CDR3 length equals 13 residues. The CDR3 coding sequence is TGTGCCAGCAGCTTGAGGATGAACACTGAAGCTTTCTTT. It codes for CASSLRMNTEAFF.